Shown below are 30 T cell receptor beta chains from a single sample sequenced in a study of T cells in Graves' hyperthyroidism and ophthalmopathy. RNA transcripts served as the template for amplifying TCR beta CDR3 regions. First-round RT-PCR of the TCR CDR3 relied on the HTBI primer set. TCRdb recomputed calls from the multiplex PCR reads with MiXCR, one row per CDR3 protein. The table has 380,000 or so distinct CDR3 sequences, roughly 12% seen once; the top ten hold under 25%. Sequencing used blood. Receptors were obtained from a man aged 25-40 years with Graves' hyperthyroidism that later progressed to Graves' ophthalmopathy.

This clonotype was seen a few times. The chain joins TRBV7-9 to TRBJ1-5; D is perhaps TRBD1 (6 bases). The CDR3 covers 14 residues. In germline, CDR1 is SEHNR, CDR2 FQNEAQ (reference sequence). Trimming cost V 4 bases and J 2 bases, with 9 bases left between them. CDR3 in DNA: TGTGCCAGCAGCTCTGCAGGGGGCAATCAGCCCCAGCATTTT. Amino acid sequence: CASSSAGGNQPQHF.

The chain is built from TRBV7-9 and TRBJ1-6, with D perhaps matching TRBD1 (6 bases). Trimming left V 2 bases short and J 10 bases short, with 15 bases between. Germline V gene lookup returns CDR1 SEHNR and CDR2 FQNEAQ (reference sequence). The CDR3 is 15 amino acids. CDR3: CASSLINQGRSPLHF. CDR3 DNA sequence: TGTGCCAGCAGCTTAATTAACCAGGGGAGGTCACCCCTCCACTTT.

This clonotype has ten or more counts. The chain is built from TRBV11-1 and TRBJ2-1; maybe TRBD2 (7 bases). The V and J ends lost 0 bases and 9 bases respectively, with 21 bases between them. The germline V gene has CDR1 SGHAT and CDR2 FQDESV (reference sequence). This CDR3 spans 17 amino acids. CDR3 amino acids: CASSLALAGAPLIEQFF. The CDR3 DNA follows: TGTGCCAGCAGCTTAGCGCTTGCGGGGGCCCCTCTGATTGAGCAGTTCTTC.

The gene calls are TRBV13 and TRBJ2-7, with 10 bases aligning to TRBD1. The CDR3 is made up of 15 amino acids. Germline V gene sequence: CDR1 PRHDT, CDR2 FYEKMQ (reference sequence). The J segment lost 4 bases and the V segment lost 5 bases, leaving 8 bases of the junction unmatched. Written as DNA, the CDR3 is TGTGCCAGCAGCCCGGGACAGGGGCCGGATTACGAGCAGTACTTC. The encoded protein is CASSPGQGPDYEQYF.

This clonotype was found a few times. V is TRBV4-2 and J is TRBJ2-2; 7 nucleotides agree with TRBD1. The CDR3 loop spans 15 amino acids. The trim removed 6 bases at V and 5 bases at J, leaving 9 bases unmatched. Per the germline V gene, CDR1 is LGHNA and CDR2 is YNFKEQ. CDR3 nucleotides: TGTGCCAGCAGACGCCGGACAGGCAAAACCGGGGAGCTGTTTTTT. It is translated as CASRRRTGKTGELFF.

At least ten counts were recorded for this clonotype. The rearrangement joins TRBV12-3 or TRBV12-4 to TRBJ1-2; 8 bases align to TRBD1. The V segment lost 3 bases and the J segment 3 bases; nucleotides outside the gene matches: 6. The CDR3 is made up of 15 amino acids. The CDR3 DNA follows: TGTGCCAGCAGTTTCGGACAGGGACTCTACTATGGCTACACCTTC. Its protein product is CASSFGQGLYYGYTF.

The chain links TRBV5-1 to TRBJ2-1; 7 positions match TRBD2. V dropped 0 bases and J dropped 2; count of bases not matched to a gene: 5. Germline lookup yields CDR1 SGHRS and CDR2 YFSETQ. The CDR3 totals 16 residues. The CDR3 reads CASSLGGRGAYNEQFF. Written as DNA, the CDR3 is TGCGCCAGCAGCTTGGGTGGGAGGGGAGCCTACAATGAGCAGTTCTTC.

The gene calls are TRBV27 and TRBJ1-1; TRBD1 matches at 8 bases. The germline gives CDR1 MNHEY, CDR2 SMNVEV (reference sequence). CDR3 length: 13 residues. V gave up 6 bases and J gave up 5 bases; unmatched junction bases: 5. The CDR3 reads CASRQGALTEAFF. In DNA form, the CDR3 reads TGTGCCAGCAGGCAGGGGGCGCTTACTGAAGCTTTCTTT.

The CDR3 DNA follows: TGTGCCAGCAGACGAGGGACTAGCGGAACAAATGAGCAGTTCTTC. Amino acid sequence: CASRRGTSGTNEQFF. The V and J genes are TRBV27 and TRBJ2-1; 11 nucleotides line up with TRBD2. V gave up 6 bases and J gave up 7 bases; unmatched junction bases: 8. CDR3 length: 15 residues. Germline lookup yields CDR1 MNHEY and CDR2 SMNVEV (reference sequence).

This clonotype has just a few counts. The V and J genes are TRBV13 and TRBJ2-5, with a weak D call TRBD2 (5 bases). V dropped 8 bases and J dropped 7 bases, with 17 bases sitting between them. The CDR3 length is 13 residues. The V gene's germline CDR1 is PRHDT and CDR2 FYEKMQ (reference sequence). In DNA, the CDR3 is TGTGCCAGCGGGTCGACTACAACACGGACCCAGTACTTC. Protein: CASGSTTTRTQYF.

This clonotype turned up a few times. This chain connects TRBV19 to TRBJ2-1, with TRBD1 matching over 8 bases. The CDR3 runs to 13 residues. Losses at the gene ends were 9 bases for V and 3 bases for J; bases not matched to a gene: 4. Germline V lookup: CDR1 LNHDA, CDR2 SQIVND (reference sequence). CDR3 protein: CASGTGLYNEQFF. The CDR3 nucleotides read TGTGCCAGCGGGACAGGCCTCTACAATGAGCAGTTCTTC.

The chain has TRBV29-1 and TRBJ1-1, with D tentatively TRBD1 (5 bases). Germline CDR1 SQVTM, CDR2 ANQGSEA. Trimming cost V 2 bases and J 5 bases, with 12 bases left between them. The length of the CDR3 is 13 residues. CDR3 in amino acids: CSVENLGRTEAFF. DNA for the CDR3: TGCAGCGTTGAAAACTTGGGGCGAACTGAAGCTTTCTTT.

The V gene is TRBV20-1, the J gene TRBJ1-6; tentatively, D is TRBD1 (6 bases). Trimming cost V 6 bases and J 3 bases, with 12 bases left between them. This CDR3 is 14 amino acids long. Per germline, CDR1 DFQATT and CDR2 SNEGSKA (reference sequence). The chain's CDR3 is CSAKDSNYNSPLHF. The CDR3 DNA follows: TGCAGTGCAAAGGACAGCAACTATAATTCACCCCTCCACTTT.

Ten or more counts support this clonotype. The chain is built from TRBV12-3 or TRBV12-4 and TRBJ2-3; no definite D call. This CDR3 has 12 amino acids. V was pared by 5 bases and J by 3 bases, with 6 bases between. The CDR3 coding sequence is TGTGCCAGCAGTACCCATACAGATACGCAGTATTTT. Encoded protein: CASSTHTDTQYF.

V gene TRBV27 combines with J gene TRBJ2-5; possible D gene TRBD2, 6 bases. The V and J ends lost 6 bases and 8 bases respectively, with 19 bases between them. The CDR3 runs 14 residues. CDR1 is MNHEY, CDR2 SMNVEV, per germline (reference sequence). This CDR3 reads CASSPYSGGETQYF. Here the CDR3 DNA reads TGTGCCAGCAGCCCATATAGCGGCGGAGAAACCCAGTACTTC.

The chain carries TRBV5-1 and TRBJ2-1; possible D gene TRBD2, 6 bases. The CDR3 covers 16 residues. V lost 0 bases, J lost 7 bases, and 17 bases lay in between. Germline assignment: CDR1 SGHRS and CDR2 YFSETQ. Written as DNA, the CDR3 is TGCGCCAGCAGCTTGGGGGTTCGGGGGTACGAGAATGAGCAGTTCTTC. Its translation is CASSLGVRGYENEQFF.

About this clonotype: The junction does not match germline at one end; this may be a read error. The chain employs TRBV13 and TRBJ2-3, with a possible D match to TRBD2 (6 bases). Per the germline V gene, CDR1 is PRHDT and CDR2 is FYEKMQ (reference sequence). CDR3 size: 16 residues. CDR3 sequence: CASSFTGDFPTDSQYF. The CDR3 region has the DNA TGTGCCAGCAGCTTTACGGGGGACTTCCCCACAGATTCGCAGTATTTT.

The chain recombines TRBV5-5 with TRBJ1-2; possibly TRBD1 for D (6 bases). This CDR3 contains 16 residues. Trimming pared 5 bases from V and 6 bases from J, leaving 23 bases between. The V gene's germline CDR1 is SGHKS and CDR2 YYEKEE (reference sequence). CDR3 coding DNA: TGTGCCAGCAGTGACCTTCGGGGGGGCGGGCCCCATGGCTACACCTTC. Encoded protein: CASSDLRGGGPHGYTF.

This clonotype was observed a few times. The chain has TRBV6-1 and TRBJ2-4; no firm D call. In germline, CDR1 is MNHNS, CDR2 SASEGT. CDR3 length equals 15 residues. V was cut by 4 bases and J by 5 bases, with 15 bases left in between. The CDR3 sequence: CASSGRLTGQNIQYF. CDR3 DNA: TGTGCCAGCAGTGGCCGACTCACCGGGCAAAACATTCAGTACTTC.

This clonotype was observed at least ten times. The rearrangement uses TRBV11-2 and TRBJ2-4, with TRBD2 matching over 8 bases. This CDR3 has 16 residues. In germline, CDR1 is SGHAT, CDR2 FQNNGV. V lost 1 base, J lost 3 bases, and 5 bases stayed unmatched. CDR3 nucleotides: TGTGCCAGCAGCTTAGTCGGGGGGGCCGGCAAAAACATTCAGTACTTC. Encoded protein: CASSLVGGAGKNIQYF.

Many counts were recorded for this clonotype. The chain joins TRBV6-2 or TRBV6-3 to TRBJ1-5; D gene unclear. This CDR3 comprises 17 residues. Germline CDR1 MNHEY, CDR2 SVGEGT. V lost 3 bases, J lost 0 bases, and 15 bases lay in between. The CDR3 is CASSYVETSYSNQPQHF. The CDR3 coding sequence is TGTGCCAGCAGTTATGTCGAGACCAGCTATAGCAATCAGCCCCAGCATTTT.

This clonotype was seen only a few times. The chain combines TRBV12-3 or TRBV12-4 with TRBJ2-2; D ambiguous. Deletions cut 4 bases from V and 4 bases from J, with 28 bases between. This CDR3 has 20 residues. The CDR3: CASSSIYIQPLQPITGELFF. CDR3 nucleotide sequence: TGTGCCAGCAGTTCGATCTATATCCAACCCCTCCAGCCCATCACCGGGGAGCTGTTTTTT.

The chain combines TRBV5-6 with TRBJ1-2, with 8 bases matching TRBD1. The CDR3 extends over 16 amino acids. Per germline, CDR1 SGHDT and CDR2 YYEEEE. V was pared by 2 bases and J by 4 bases, with 10 bases of the junction left unmatched. The CDR3 DNA reads as TGTGCCAGCAGCTTCGGAGTCCAGGGGGCTATCTATGGCTACACCTTC. The encoded protein is CASSFGVQGAIYGYTF.

This clonotype was detected many times. The V and J genes are TRBV5-1 and TRBJ1-1, with D hard to call. Germline CDR1 is SGHRS and CDR2 is YFSETQ. Trimming removed 5 bases from V and 0 bases from J, with 2 bases in between. This CDR3 is built from 11 residues. The CDR3 region has the DNA TGCGCCAGCAGAATGAACACTGAAGCTTTCTTT. It codes for CASRMNTEAFF.

This clonotype was counted only a few times. This chain joins TRBV5-1 and TRBJ2-1, with 9 bases lining up with TRBD2. The CDR3 length is 13 residues. CDR1 is SGHRS, CDR2 YFSETQ, per germline. V was pared by 7 bases and J by 6 bases, with 5 bases of the junction left unmatched. The DNA for the CDR3 is TGCGCCAGCGGCGTGGGACTAGCCAATGAGCAGTTCTTC. As protein: CASGVGLANEQFF. The full variable domain, with the rest looked up from reference TRBV5-1 and TRBJ2-1, is KAGVTQTPRYLIKTRGQQVTLSCSPISGHRSVSWYQQTPGQGLQFLFEYFSETQRNKGNFPGRFSGRQFSNSRSEMNVSTLELGDSALYLCASGVGLANEQFFGPGTRLTVL.

This clonotype was seen repeatedly, ten times or more. The rearrangement links TRBV7-9 to TRBJ2-7, with D perhaps matching TRBD1 (7 bases). This CDR3 contains 14 residues. Germline loops: CDR1 SEHNR, CDR2 FQNEAQ (reference sequence). Trimming took off 6 bases at V and 5 bases at J, with 17 bases between the two ends. The CDR3 DNA reads as TGTGCCAGCAGTCCCCCGACAGGGAGGCACGAGCAGTACTTC. Residues: CASSPPTGRHEQYF.

Many counts were recorded for this clonotype. The genes are TRBV3-1 and TRBJ1-2; TRBD1 is a possible D gene (6 bases). Germline loops: CDR1 LGHDT, CDR2 YNNKEL (reference sequence). Trimming cost V 2 bases and J 7 bases, with 11 bases left between them. This CDR3 is built from 13 residues. CDR3 bases: TGTGCCAGCAGCCAACACTCCAGGGGTGGCTACACCTTC. Protein: CASSQHSRGGYTF. Full variable domain (outside the CDR3, taken from reference TRBV3-1 and TRBJ1-2): DTAVSQTPKYLVTQMGNDKSIKCEQNLGHDTMYWYKQDSKKFLKIMFSYNNKELIINETVPNRFSPKSPDKAHLNLHINSLELGDSAVYFCASSQHSRGGYTFGSGTRLTVV.

The sample holds many counts of this clonotype. CDR3 protein: CASSRDRATNEKLFF. Written as DNA, the CDR3 is TGCGCCAGCAGCCGGGACAGGGCAACTAATGAAAAACTGTTTTTT. The chain joins TRBV5-1 to TRBJ1-4, with 9 nucleotides matching TRBD1. The germline CDR1 and CDR2 sequences are SGHRS and YFSETQ. V lost 4 bases and J lost 0; bases outside the gene matches: 1. This CDR3 spans 15 amino acids.

Many counts were recorded for this clonotype. DNA of the CDR3: TGTGCCAGCAGCCCACGGACAGGAGGTATCCACGAGCAGTACTTC. Translated: CASSPRTGGIHEQYF. V usage is TRBV7-6 and J usage is TRBJ2-7, with TRBD1 matching 7 bases. The length of the CDR3 is 15 residues. CDR1 and CDR2 (germline): SGHVS, FNYEAQ. The trim removed 5 bases at V and 5 bases at J, leaving 12 bases unmatched. Combining the CDR3 with reference TRBV7-6 and TRBJ2-7 gives the whole variable domain GAGVSQSPRYKVTKRGQDVALRCDPISGHVSLYWYRQALGQGPEFLTYFNYEAQQDKSGLPNDRFSAERPEGSISTLTIQRTEQRDSAMYRCASSPRTGGIHEQYFGPGTRLTVT.

As regards this clonotype: An end of the junction does not agree with germline; a read error may underlie this. This sequence joins TRBV2 and TRBJ2-2, with D possibly TRBD2 on 5 matching bases. The CDR3 extends over 14 amino acids. CDR1 SNHLY and CDR2 FYNNEI come from the germline V gene. The CDR3 bases are TGTGCCAGCGGTGAACTAGCGAACACCGGGGAGCTGTTTTTT. This codes for CASGELANTGELFF.